This TCR beta chain stems from a study of blood T cell repertoires in COVID-19. Study as a whole: Both acute and convalescent COVID-19 samples were obtained from the United States, Italy and Spain. PBMCs, B-cell-depleted T cells, or T cells were the source of the cDNA or gDNA that made up the material.

The CDR3 is 14 amino acids. V lost 5 bases to trimming and J lost 2 bases, with 10 bases between them. Germline CDR1 and CDR2: SGHVS and FQNEAQ. Original analysis: Using reference gene primer amplification, nucleated cell counts were estimated. The data were produced by immunoSEQ multiplex PCR, yet TCRdb's version contains in-frame clones alone and is incomplete. That table is the source of V, J and clone size, and D and trimming were worked out from the DNA. In the table there are fewer than 65,000 clones, 80% to 90% of which are singletons. This clone came up a few times. The sequencing sample was made of peripheral blood. This sequence originates from a man between 60 and 75 years old with acute or convalescent COVID-19. The chain carries TRBV7-8 and TRBJ1-5; D is possibly TRBD1 (5 bases). The CDR3 DNA is TGTGCCAGCAGCCCCAGGGAGGGCAATCAGCCCCAGCATTTT. It encodes CASSPREGNQPQHF.